Presented here are 4 T cell receptor beta chains from one specimen sequenced in a study of blood T cell repertoires in COVID-19. Method: immunoSEQ multiplex PCR; TCRdb's copy keeps in-frame clones and lacks some. Of hundreds of thousands of clones listed, over 75% are singletons. The sequenced sample consisted of PBMCs or T cells enriched from blood (not recorded which). These receptors all stem from a woman aged 40 to 50 who had recovered from COVID-19.

The chain combines TRBV7-9 with TRBJ2-7, with a possible D match to TRBD2 (6 bases). The CDR3 consists of 15 residues. The germline V gene has CDR1 SEHNR and CDR2 FQNEAQ (reference sequence). Trimming cost V 3 bases and J 6 bases, with 18 bases left between them. DNA for the CDR3: TGTGCCAGCAGCTTGGGGGGACGGGAGCGGGTCGAGCAGTACTTC. As protein: CASSLGGRERVEQYF. Based on the CDR3 plus reference TRBV7-9 and TRBJ2-7, the full variable domain is DTGVSQNPRHKITKRGQNVTFRCDPISEHNRLYWYRQTLGQGPEFLTYFQNEAQLEKSRLLSDRFSAERPKGSFSTLEIQRTEQGDSAMYLCASSLGGRERVEQYFGPGTRLTVT.

The CDR3 coding sequence is TGTGCCAGTAGTTCCCTAGCTTACAATGAGCAGTTCTTC. This encodes CASSSLAYNEQFF. The chain combines TRBV19 with TRBJ2-1, with D perhaps TRBD2 (5 bases). With 5 bases removed from V and 4 bases from J, the gap between germline ends came to 9 bases. CDR1 is LNHDA, CDR2 SQIVND, per germline (reference sequence). CDR3 length: 13 amino acids.

This chain joins TRBV24-1 and TRBJ2-1; TRBD1 aligns across 10 bases. J was trimmed by 7 bases and V by 6 bases; bases with no gene match: 8. CDR1 and CDR2 (germline): KGHDR, SFDVKD. The CDR3 runs 15 residues. DNA of the CDR3: TGTGCCACCAGTTCGACAGGGGGCGCTAGGAATGAGCAGTTCTTC. It yields the protein CATSSTGGARNEQFF.

The chain employs TRBV4-3 and TRBJ2-1; D is perhaps TRBD1 (5 bases). Trimming shortened V by 3 bases and J by 6 bases, and 9 bases separated the two germline ends. Germline CDR1 reads LGHNA; CDR2 reads YSLEER. This CDR3 has 13 amino acids. The CDR3, as DNA: TGCGCCAGCAGCCACAGGCAGGGCAATGAGCAGTTCTTC. Amino acids: CASSHRQGNEQFF.